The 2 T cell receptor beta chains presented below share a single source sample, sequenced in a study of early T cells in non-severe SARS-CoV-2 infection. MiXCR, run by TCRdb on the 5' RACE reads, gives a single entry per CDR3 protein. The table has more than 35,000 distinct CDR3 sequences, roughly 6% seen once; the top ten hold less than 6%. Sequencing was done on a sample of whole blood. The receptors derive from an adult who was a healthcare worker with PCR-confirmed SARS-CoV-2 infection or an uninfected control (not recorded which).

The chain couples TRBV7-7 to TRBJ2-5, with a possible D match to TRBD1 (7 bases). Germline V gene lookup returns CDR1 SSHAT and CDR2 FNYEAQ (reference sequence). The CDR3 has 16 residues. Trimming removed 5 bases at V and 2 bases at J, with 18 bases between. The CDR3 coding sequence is TGTGCCAGCAGCCAAACCCCTCAGGGGGGTCAAGAGACCCAGTACTTC. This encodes CASSQTPQGGQETQYF.

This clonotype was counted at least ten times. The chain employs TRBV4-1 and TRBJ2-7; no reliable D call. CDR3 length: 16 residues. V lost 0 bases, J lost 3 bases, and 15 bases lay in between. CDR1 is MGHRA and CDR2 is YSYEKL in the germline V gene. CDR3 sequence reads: CASSQETAGGRYEQYF. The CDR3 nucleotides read TGCGCCAGCAGCCAAGAAACTGCCGGCGGCCGCTACGAGCAGTACTTC.